The T cell receptor (beta chain) described here comes from a study of blood T cell repertoires in COVID-19. Profiled with immunoSEQ multiplex PCR; TCRdb holds only in-frame clones, not every one. The sample has about 150,000 clones, 70% to 90% seen once. CDR3 length: 15 residues. V lost 6 bases, J lost 5 bases, and 3 bases stayed unmatched. Germline CDR1 and CDR2: MDHEN and SYDVKM. The receptor's source is a man between 45 and 60 years old who had recovered from COVID-19. The sample consisted of peripheral blood. The rearrangement joins TRBV28 to TRBJ2-2, with 13 bases matching TRBD2. CDR3 nucleotides: TGTGCCAGCAGCACGGGACTAGCGGGGACCGGGGAGCTGTTTTTT. Amino acids: CASSTGLAGTGELFF.